This TCR beta chain stems from a study of cytomegalovirus exposure and HLA in healthy donors. The PCR ran on 60 Vbeta and 13 Jbeta primers. The data were produced by immunoSEQ multiplex PCR, yet TCRdb's version contains in-frame clones alone and is incomplete. This sample has 150,000 to 200,000 clones, with about four fifths found just once. Per the germline V gene, CDR1 is SGDLS and CDR2 is YYNGEE. There are 19 residues in the CDR3. The junction had 14 bases not matched to a gene; V was cut back by 3 bases and J by 2 bases. The J gene is TRBJ2-3, the V gene TRBV9, with 11 bases fitting TRBD2. What was sequenced was PBMCs. The sequence was obtained from a woman aged 35 to 49 in good health and CMV-seronegative. The CDR3: CASSAEGAGLAAFTDTQYF. The CDR3 region has the DNA TGTGCCAGCAGCGCCGAGGGGGCGGGACTAGCGGCGTTCACAGATACGCAGTATTTT.